This T cell receptor beta chain came from a study of early T cells in non-severe SARS-CoV-2 infection. This clonotype was counted only a few times. As part of library construction, unique molecular identifiers were attached to individual cDNA molecules. TCRdb fed the 5' RACE reads into MiXCR, producing one record per CDR3 protein. This table has 80,000 to 95,000 distinct CDR3 sequences, roughly 15% appearing once. Trimming took 6 bases from V and 6 from J; bases not matched to a gene: 2. The CDR3 runs 12 residues. The TCR was taken from an adult who was a healthcare worker with PCR-confirmed SARS-CoV-2 infection or an uninfected control (not recorded which). The chain employs TRBV12-3 or TRBV12-4 and TRBJ2-3; TRBD2 matches 8 bases. The source material was whole blood, sampled at baseline. CDR3 sequence (DNA): TGTGCCAGCAGGGGACTAGAGGATACGCAGTATTTT. Translating it yields CASRGLEDTQYF.